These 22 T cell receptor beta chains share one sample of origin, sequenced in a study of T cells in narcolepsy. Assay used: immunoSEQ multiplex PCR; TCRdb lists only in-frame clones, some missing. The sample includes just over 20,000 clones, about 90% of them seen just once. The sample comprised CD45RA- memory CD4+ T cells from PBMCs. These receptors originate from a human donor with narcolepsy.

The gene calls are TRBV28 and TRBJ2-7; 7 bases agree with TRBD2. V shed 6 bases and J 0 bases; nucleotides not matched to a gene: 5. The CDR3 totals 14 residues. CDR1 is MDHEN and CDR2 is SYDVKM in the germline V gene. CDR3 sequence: CASRGEGTSYEQYF. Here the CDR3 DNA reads TGTGCCAGCAGGGGGGAGGGTACCTCCTACGAGCAGTACTTC.

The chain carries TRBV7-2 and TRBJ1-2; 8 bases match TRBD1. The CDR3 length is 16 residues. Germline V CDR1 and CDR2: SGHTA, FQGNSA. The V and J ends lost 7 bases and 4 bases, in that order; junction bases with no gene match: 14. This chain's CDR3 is CASNLGTGGGIYGYTF. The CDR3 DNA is TGTGCCAGCAACCTCGGGACAGGAGGGGGTATCTATGGCTACACCTTC. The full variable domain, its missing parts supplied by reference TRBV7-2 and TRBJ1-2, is GAGVSQSPSNKVTEKGKDVELRCDPISGHTALYWYRQSLGQGLEFLIYFQGNSAPDKSGLPSDRFSAERTGGSVSTLTIQRTQQEDSAVYLCASNLGTGGGIYGYTFGSGTRLTVV.

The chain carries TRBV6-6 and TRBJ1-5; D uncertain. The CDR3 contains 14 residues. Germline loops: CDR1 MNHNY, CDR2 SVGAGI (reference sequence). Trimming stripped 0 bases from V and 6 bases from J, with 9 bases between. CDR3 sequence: CASSYSRFSQPQHF. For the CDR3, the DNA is TGTGCCAGCAGTTACTCGCGGTTTAGTCAGCCCCAGCATTTT.

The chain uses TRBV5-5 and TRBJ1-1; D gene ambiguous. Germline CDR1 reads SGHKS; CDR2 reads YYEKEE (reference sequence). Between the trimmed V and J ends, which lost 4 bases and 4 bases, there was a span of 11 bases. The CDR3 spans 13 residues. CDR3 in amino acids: CASSRVFGTEAFF. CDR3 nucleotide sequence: TGTGCCAGCAGCCGCGTATTTGGCACTGAAGCTTTCTTT.

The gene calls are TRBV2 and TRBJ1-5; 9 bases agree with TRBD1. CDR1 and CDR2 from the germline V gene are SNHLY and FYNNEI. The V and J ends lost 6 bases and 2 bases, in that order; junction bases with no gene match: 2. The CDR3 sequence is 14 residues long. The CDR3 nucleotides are TGTGCCAGCAGCTGGACAGGGGGCAATCAGCCCCAGCATTTT. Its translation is CASSWTGGNQPQHF. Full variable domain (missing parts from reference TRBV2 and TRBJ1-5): EPEVTQTPSHQVTQMGQEVILRCVPISNHLYFYWYRQILGQKVEFLVSFYNNEISEKSEIFDDQFSVERPDGSNFTLKIRSTKLEDSAMYFCASSWTGGNQPQHFGDGTRLSIL.

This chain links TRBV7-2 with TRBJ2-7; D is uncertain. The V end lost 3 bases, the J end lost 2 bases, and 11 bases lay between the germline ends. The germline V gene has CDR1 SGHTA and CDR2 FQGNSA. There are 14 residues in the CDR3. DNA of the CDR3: TGTGCCAGCAGCTTTCGCTTCAAGGCCTACGAGCAGTACTTC. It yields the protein CASSFRFKAYEQYF.

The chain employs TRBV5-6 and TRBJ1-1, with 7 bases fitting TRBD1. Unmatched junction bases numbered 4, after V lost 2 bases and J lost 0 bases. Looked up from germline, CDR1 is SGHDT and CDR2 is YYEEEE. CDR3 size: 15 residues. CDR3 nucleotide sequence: TGTGCCAGCAGCTTACAGGACAGGATGAACACTGAAGCTTTCTTT. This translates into CASSLQDRMNTEAFF.

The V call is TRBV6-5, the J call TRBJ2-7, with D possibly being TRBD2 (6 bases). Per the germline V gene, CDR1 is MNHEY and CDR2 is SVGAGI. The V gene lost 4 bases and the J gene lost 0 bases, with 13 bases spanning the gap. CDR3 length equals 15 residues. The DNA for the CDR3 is TGTGCCAGCAGTTCAGGCACCGGGAGCTCCTACGAGCAGTACTTC. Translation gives CASSSGTGSSYEQYF.

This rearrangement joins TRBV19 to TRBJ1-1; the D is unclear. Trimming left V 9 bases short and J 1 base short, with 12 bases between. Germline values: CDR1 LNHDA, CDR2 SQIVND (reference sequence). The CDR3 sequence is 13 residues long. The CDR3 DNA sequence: TGTGCCAGCCAGACCTTAAGGAACACTGAAGCTTTCTTT. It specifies CASQTLRNTEAFF.

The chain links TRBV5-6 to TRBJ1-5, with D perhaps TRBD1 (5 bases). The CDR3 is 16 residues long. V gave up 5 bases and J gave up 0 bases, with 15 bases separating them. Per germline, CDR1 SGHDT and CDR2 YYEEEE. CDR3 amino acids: CASSFWRDHSNQPQHF. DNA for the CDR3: TGTGCCAGCAGTTTTTGGCGGGACCATAGCAATCAGCCCCAGCATTTT.

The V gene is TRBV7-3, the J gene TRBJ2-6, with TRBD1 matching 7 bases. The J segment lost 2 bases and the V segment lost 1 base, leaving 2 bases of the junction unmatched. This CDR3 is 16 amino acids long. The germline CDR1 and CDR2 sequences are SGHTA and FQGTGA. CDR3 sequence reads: CASSLIGGAGANVLTF. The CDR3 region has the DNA TGTGCCAGCAGCTTAATAGGGGGCGCTGGGGCCAACGTCCTGACTTTC.

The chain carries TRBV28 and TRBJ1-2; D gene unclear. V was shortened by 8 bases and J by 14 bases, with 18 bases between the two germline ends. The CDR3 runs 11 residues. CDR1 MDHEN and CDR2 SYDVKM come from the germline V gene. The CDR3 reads CASGRHPYVTF. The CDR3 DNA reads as TGTGCCAGCGGTCGGCACCCTTACGTTACCTTC.

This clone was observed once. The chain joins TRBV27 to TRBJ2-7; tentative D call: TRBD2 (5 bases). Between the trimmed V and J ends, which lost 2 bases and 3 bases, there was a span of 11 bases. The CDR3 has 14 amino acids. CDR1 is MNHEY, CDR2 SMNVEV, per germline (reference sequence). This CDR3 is CASSLEGPFYEQYF. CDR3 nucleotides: TGTGCCAGCAGTTTAGAGGGTCCCTTCTACGAGCAGTACTTC.

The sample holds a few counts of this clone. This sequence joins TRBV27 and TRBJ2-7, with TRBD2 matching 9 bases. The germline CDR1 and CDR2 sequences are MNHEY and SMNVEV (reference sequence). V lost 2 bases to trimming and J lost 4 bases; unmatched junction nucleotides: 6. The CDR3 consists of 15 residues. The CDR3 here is CASSLRAGGPYEQYF. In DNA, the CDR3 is TGTGCCAGCAGTTTAAGGGCGGGAGGGCCTTACGAGCAGTACTTC.

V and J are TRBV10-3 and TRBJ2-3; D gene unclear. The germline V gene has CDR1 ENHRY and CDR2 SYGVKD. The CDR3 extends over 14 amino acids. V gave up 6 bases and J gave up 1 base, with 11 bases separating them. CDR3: CAIRGPSGTDTQYF. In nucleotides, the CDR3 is TGTGCCATCAGGGGCCCCTCGGGCACAGATACGCAGTATTTT.

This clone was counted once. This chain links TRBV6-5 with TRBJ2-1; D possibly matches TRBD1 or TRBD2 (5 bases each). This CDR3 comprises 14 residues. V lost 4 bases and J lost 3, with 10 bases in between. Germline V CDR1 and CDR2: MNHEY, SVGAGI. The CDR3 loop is CASSWGPNYNEQFF. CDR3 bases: TGTGCCAGCAGTTGGGGACCAAACTACAATGAGCAGTTCTTC.

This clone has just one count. The CDR3 sequence is CASSQAGTGNTEAFF. CDR3 nucleotides: TGTGCCAGCAGCCAAGCTGGGACAGGAAACACTGAAGCTTTCTTT. The chain joins TRBV27 to TRBJ1-1, with 8 bases aligning to TRBD1. Trimming at V came to 6 bases and at J to 2 bases, leaving 8 bases not matched to a gene. The germline CDR1 and CDR2 sequences are MNHEY and SMNVEV (reference sequence). This CDR3 region has 15 residues.

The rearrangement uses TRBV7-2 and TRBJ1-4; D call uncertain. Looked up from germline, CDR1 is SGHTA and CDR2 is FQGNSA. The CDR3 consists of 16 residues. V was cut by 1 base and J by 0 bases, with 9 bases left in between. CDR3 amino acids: CASSLVLGATNEKLFF. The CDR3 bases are TGTGCCAGCAGCTTAGTTTTGGGTGCAACTAATGAAAAACTGTTTTTT.

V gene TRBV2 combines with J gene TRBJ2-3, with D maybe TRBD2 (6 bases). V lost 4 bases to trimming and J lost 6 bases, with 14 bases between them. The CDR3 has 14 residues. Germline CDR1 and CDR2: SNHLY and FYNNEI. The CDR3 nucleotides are TGTGCCAGCAGTGTTAGGGCAGGGAGGGATACGCAGTATTTT. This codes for CASSVRAGRDTQYF. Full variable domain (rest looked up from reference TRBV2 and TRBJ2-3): EPEVTQTPSHQVTQMGQEVILRCVPISNHLYFYWYRQILGQKVEFLVSFYNNEISEKSEIFDDQFSVERPDGSNFTLKIRSTKLEDSAMYFCASSVRAGRDTQYFGPGTRLTVL.

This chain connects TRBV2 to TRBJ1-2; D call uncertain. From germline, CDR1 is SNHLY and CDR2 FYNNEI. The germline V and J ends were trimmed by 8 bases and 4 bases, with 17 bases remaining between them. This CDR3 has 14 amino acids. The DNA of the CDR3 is TGTGCCAGCTTGGGAGCCAGGCGGCTCTATGGCTACACCTTC. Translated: CASLGARRLYGYTF.

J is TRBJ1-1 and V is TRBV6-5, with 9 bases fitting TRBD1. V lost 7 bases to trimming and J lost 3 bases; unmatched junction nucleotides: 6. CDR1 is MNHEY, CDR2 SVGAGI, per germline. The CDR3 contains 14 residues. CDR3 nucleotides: TGTGCCAGCACCCCCGGACAGGGGTACACTGAAGCTTTCTTT. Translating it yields CASTPGQGYTEAFF.

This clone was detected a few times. CDR3 sequence (DNA): TGCGCCAGCAGTCCCCATTTGACAGGGAAGTCTGAAGCTTTCTTT. Translating gives CASSPHLTGKSEAFF. The chain joins TRBV4-3 to TRBJ1-1; 7 nucleotides line up with TRBD1. The trim removed 6 bases at V and 6 bases at J, leaving 13 bases unmatched. Germline V gives CDR1 LGHNA, CDR2 YSLEER. The CDR3 sequence is 15 residues long.